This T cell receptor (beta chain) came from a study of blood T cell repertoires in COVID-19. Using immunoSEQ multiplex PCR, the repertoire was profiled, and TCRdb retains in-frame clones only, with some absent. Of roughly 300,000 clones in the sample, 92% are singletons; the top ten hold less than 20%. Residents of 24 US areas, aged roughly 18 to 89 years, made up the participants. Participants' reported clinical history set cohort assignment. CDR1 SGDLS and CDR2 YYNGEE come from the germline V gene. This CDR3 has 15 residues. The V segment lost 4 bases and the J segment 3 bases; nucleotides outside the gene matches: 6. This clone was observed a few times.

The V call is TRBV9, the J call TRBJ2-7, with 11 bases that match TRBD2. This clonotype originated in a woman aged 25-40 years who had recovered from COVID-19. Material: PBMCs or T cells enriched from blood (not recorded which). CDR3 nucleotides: TGTGCCAGCAGCCCCACTAGCGGGAGTAGCTACGAGCAGTACTTC. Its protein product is CASSPTSGSSYEQYF.